This T cell receptor (beta chain) is from a study of OX40 agonist ivuxolimab in advanced cancers. Background on the study: Partial responses occurred in three patients (one hepatocellular carcinoma, two cutaneous melanoma). General study points: The average count of expanded clones was higher among CD8+ T cells than among CD4+.

Sampling of blood occurred at baseline, cycle 4 day 1, and cycle 7 day 1. A remark on this clone: Its antigen is not identified.

Measured with immunoSEQ multiplex PCR; TCRdb has only the in-frame clones, and not every one. The sample lists approximately 35,000 clones; under 85% were seen once. The CDR3 sequence is 19 residues long. The germline V gene encodes CDR1 LGHNA and CDR2 YNFKEQ. Trimming removed 1 base from V and 0 bases from J; junction bases left unmatched: 11. This receptor was identified in an adult with an advanced solid tumor such as melanoma, head and neck, liver or kidney cancer. This chain links TRBV4-2 with TRBJ2-1; TRBD2 agrees at 8 bases. The sample in question was CD4+ or CD8+ T cells sorted from blood, obtained in a trial of the OX40 agonist ivuxolimab. The CDR3: CASSQAHGAGVRSYNEQFF. In DNA, the CDR3 is TGTGCCAGCAGCCAAGCCCATGGAGCGGGGGTCCGCTCCTACAATGAGCAGTTCTTC.